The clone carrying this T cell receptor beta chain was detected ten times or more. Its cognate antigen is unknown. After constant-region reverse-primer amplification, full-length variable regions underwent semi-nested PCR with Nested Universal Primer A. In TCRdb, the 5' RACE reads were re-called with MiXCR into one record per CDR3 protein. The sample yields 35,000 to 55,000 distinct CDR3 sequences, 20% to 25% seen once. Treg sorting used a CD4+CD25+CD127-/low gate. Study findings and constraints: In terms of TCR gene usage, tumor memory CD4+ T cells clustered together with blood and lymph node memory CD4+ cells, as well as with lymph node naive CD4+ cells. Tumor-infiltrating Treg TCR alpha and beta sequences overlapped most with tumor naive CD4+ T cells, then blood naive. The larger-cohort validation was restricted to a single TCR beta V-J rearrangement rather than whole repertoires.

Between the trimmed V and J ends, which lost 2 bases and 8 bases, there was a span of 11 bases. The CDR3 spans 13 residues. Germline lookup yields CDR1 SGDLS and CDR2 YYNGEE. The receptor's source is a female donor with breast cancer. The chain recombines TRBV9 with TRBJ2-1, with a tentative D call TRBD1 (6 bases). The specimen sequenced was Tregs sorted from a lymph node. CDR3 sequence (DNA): TGTGCCAGCAGCGTCGGGACACGAGATGAGCAGTTCTTC. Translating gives CASSVGTRDEQFF. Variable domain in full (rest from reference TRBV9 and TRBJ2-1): DSGVTQTPKHLITATGQRVTLRCSPRSGDLSVYWYQQSLDQGLQFLIQYYNGEERAKGNILERFSAQQFPDLHSELNLSSLELGDSALYFCASSVGTRDEQFFGPGTRLTVL.